Presented here are 2 T cell receptor beta chains from one specimen sequenced in a study of CD8 T cells in Susac syndrome. With random hexamers, reverse transcription was performed on about 0.5 to 1 ug of RNA. TCRdb re-called the immunoSEQ multiplex PCR reads with MiXCR, one entry per CDR3 protein. The repertoire holds 150,000 or so distinct CDR3 sequences, with 85% to 95% as singletons. The material sequenced was CD4+ T cells from PBMCs. Receptors were obtained from a human donor with Susac syndrome.

The CDR3: CAWICRSKMNTEAFF. The CDR3 DNA sequence: TGTGCCTGGATTTGCCGCTCTAAGATGAACACTGAAGCTTTCTTT. This chain joins TRBV30 and TRBJ1-1; D ambiguous. V was shortened by 4 bases and J by 0 bases, with 15 bases between the two germline ends. Germline CDR1 reads GTSNPN; CDR2 reads SVGIG (reference sequence). The CDR3 contains 15 residues. Combining the CDR3 with reference TRBV30 and TRBJ1-1 gives the whole variable domain SQTIHQWPATLVQPVGSPLSLECTVEGTSNPNLYWYRQAAGRGLQLLFYSVGIGQISSEVPQNLSASRPQDRQFILSSKKLLLSDSGFYLCAWICRSKMNTEAFFGQGTRLTVV.

The chain joins TRBV29-1 to TRBJ2-1; D is ambiguous. V lost 4 bases and J 6 bases, leaving 10 bases between the germline ends. Germline values: CDR1 SQVTM, CDR2 ANQGSEA. The CDR3 totals 12 residues. This CDR3 is CSVVSDTNEQFF. The CDR3 DNA reads as TGCAGCGTTGTTTCGGATACCAATGAGCAGTTCTTC.